This T cell receptor beta chain appears in the sequencing data of a study of T cell repertoires in cytomegalovirus infection. Looking at the study overall: Matching HLA type and CMV infection were both indicated by public TCR beta signatures.

General study results and limits: Cumulative frequency (of public TCR beta family members) identified carriers of CMV plus the relevant HLA. In two of eight donors, the top clonotype was HLA-C-restricted CMV-specific.

Germline CDR1 reads SGHVS; CDR2 reads FNYEAQ. The CDR3 loop spans 16 amino acids. The ends were cut back, 2 bases at V and 0 bases at J, with 10 bases in the middle. TCRdb re-derived calls from the reads in MiXCR, one entry per CDR3 protein. The data hold more than 90,000 distinct CDR3 sequences, with 10% observed a single time. With regard to this clonotype: Its cognate antigen is unknown.

Sequencing used PBMCs, sequenced either directly or after in vitro stimulation (not recorded which). The chain employs TRBV7-6 and TRBJ2-2; possible D gene TRBD1, 5 bases. This receptor was taken from a human donor in good health (CMV status not recorded). Some clones in this sample may be carry-over from other donors' samples. The CDR3 reads CASSLWSGPNTGELFF. CDR3 in DNA: TGTGCCAGCAGCTTATGGTCAGGGCCGAACACCGGGGAGCTGTTTTTT.